This T cell receptor (beta chain) originates from a study of shared clonotypes between healthy human individuals. About the study: Per-donor plates numbered three CD4 naive, three CD4 memory, two CD8 naive and one CD8 memory.

Concerning this clone itself: The antigen remains undetermined.

Libraries were prepared by immunoSEQ multiplex PCR; TCRdb keeps only in-frame clonotypes and omits some of them. The sample yields nearly 750,000 clones, just under 75% seen once. Whole-study findings and limits: When compared with the clonotypes that were shared by all four sorted-subset donors, the non-shared clonotypes turned out to have lower generation probabilities.

After removal of 6 bases from V and 0 bases from J, the junction contained 7 bases not matched to a gene. Per the germline V gene, CDR1 is SQVTM and CDR2 is ANQGSEA. The CDR3 contains 15 residues. The V and J genes are TRBV29-1 and TRBJ2-2; TRBD2 aligns across 7 bases. The TCR was taken from a woman in her 30s in good health. Sequences were obtained from memory CD4+ T cells sorted from blood. Regarding subset: CD45RA-negative fraction. The CDR3 reads CSVRALAANTGELFF. DNA of the CDR3: TGCAGCGTCCGAGCCCTAGCGGCGAACACCGGGGAGCTGTTTTTT.